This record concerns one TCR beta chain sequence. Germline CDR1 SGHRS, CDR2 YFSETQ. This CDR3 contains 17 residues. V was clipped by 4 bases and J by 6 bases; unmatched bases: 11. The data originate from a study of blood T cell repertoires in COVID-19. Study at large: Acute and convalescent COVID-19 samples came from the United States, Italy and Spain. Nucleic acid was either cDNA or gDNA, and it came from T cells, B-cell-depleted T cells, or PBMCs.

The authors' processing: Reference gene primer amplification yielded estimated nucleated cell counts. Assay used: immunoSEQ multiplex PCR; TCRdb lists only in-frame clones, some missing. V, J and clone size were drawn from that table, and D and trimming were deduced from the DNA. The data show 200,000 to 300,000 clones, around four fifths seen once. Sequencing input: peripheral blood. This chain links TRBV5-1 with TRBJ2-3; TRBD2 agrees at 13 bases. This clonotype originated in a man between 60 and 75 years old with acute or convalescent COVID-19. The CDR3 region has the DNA TGCGCCAGCAGCCACGGGACTAGCGGGGTAGGGGTGGATACGCAGTATTTT. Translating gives CASSHGTSGVGVDTQYF.